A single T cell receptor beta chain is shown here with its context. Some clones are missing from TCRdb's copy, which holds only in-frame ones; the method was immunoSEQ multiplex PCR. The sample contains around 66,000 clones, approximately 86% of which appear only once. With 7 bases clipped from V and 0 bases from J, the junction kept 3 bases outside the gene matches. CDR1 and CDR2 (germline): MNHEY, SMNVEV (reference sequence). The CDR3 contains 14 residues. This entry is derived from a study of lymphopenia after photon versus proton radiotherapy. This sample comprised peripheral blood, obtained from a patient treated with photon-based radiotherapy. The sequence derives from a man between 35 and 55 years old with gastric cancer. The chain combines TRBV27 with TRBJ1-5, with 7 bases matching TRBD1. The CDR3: CASKRQGSNQPQHF. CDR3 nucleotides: TGTGCCAGCAAGCGACAGGGTAGCAATCAGCCCCAGCATTTT.